This T cell receptor (beta chain) was observed in a study of cytomegalovirus exposure and HLA in healthy donors. Study-level results: Further analysis, carried out later, found HLA-associated TCR beta chains more clonally expanded than equally common other chains.

A remark on this clone: Antigen: not known.

The PCR had 60 Vbeta and 13 Jbeta primers. Original analysis: There were around 78 million unique TCR beta chains by a later count, and some 12 million of them were shared. The table came from immunoSEQ multiplex PCR; TCRdb's copy has only in-frame clones and leaves some out. V and J calls and clone size come straight from that table; D and trimming were deduced from the DNA. Among about 130,000 clones, roughly 88% were seen once, and the ten largest hold 2% to 3%. From germline, CDR1 is SEHNR and CDR2 FQNEAQ (reference sequence). The CDR3 is made up of 15 amino acids. The V gene lost 1 base and the J gene lost 10 bases, with 14 bases spanning the gap.

The TCR comes from a man aged 45-65 years in good health and CMV-seronegative. The chain combines TRBV7-9 with TRBJ1-6; the D is unclear. The specimen was PBMCs. In DNA form, the CDR3 reads TGTGCCAGCAGCTTAGTAAATACTGATCGATCACCCCTCCACTTT. Encoded protein: CASSLVNTDRSPLHF.